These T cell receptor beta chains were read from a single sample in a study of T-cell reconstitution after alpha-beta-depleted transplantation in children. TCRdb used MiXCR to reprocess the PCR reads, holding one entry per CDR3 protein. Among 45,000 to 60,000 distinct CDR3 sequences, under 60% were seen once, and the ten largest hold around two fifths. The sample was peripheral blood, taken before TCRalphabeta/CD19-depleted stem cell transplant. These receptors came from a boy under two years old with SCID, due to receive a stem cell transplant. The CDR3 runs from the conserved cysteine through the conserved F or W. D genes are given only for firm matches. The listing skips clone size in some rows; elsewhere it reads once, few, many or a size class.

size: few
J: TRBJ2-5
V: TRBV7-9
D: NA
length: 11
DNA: TGTGCCAGCAGCGAGGTGGAGACCCAGTACTTC
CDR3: CASSEVETQYF

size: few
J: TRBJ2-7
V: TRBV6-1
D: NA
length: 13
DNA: TGTGCCAGCAGTGGAACCGAGCTACGCGAGCAGTACTTC
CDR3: CASSGTELREQYF

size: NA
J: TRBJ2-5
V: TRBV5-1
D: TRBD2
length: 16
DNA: TGCGCCAGCAGCTTGTTCGGAGGGCTAGCGGAAGAGACCCAGTACTTC
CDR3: CASSLFGGLAEETQYF

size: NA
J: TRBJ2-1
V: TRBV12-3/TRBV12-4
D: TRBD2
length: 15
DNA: TGTGCCAGCAGCTATAGCGGGGGCGAATACAATGAGCAGTTCTTC
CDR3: CASSYSGGEYNEQFF

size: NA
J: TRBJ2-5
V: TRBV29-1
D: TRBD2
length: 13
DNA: TGCAGCGTTGTGGGGAGGGATTTAAAGACCCAGTACTTC
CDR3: CSVVGRDLKTQYF

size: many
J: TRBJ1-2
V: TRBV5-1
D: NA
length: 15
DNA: TGCGCCAGCAGCTTGGGAGAGGGGGCTAACTATGGCTACACCTTC
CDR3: CASSLGEGANYGYTF

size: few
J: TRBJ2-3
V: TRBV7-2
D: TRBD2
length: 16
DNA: TGTGCCAGCAGGTCGGGACTAGCGGGGGGGGCAGATACGCAGTATTTT
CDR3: CASRSGLAGGADTQYF

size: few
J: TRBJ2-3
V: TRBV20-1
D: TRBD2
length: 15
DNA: TGCAGTGCTAGACCTATAGCGGGGGTCACAGATACGCAGTATTTT
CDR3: CSARPIAGVTDTQYF

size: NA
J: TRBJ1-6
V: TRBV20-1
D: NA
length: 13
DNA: TGCAGTGCTAGGTCCAGGGGCATTTCACCCCTCCACTTT
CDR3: CSARSRGISPLHF

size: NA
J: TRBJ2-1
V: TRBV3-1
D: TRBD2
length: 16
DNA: TGTGCCAGCAGCCAAGATGGAGGACTAGCGGGGTATGAGCAGTTCTTC
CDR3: CASSQDGGLAGYEQFF

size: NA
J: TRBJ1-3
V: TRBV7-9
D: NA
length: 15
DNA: TGTGCCAGCAGTCGTTCGCAGGGGACTGGAAACACCATATATTTT
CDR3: CASSRSQGTGNTIYF

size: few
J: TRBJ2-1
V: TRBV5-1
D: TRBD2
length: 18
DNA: TGCGCCAGCAGCTTGTCGTTCCGACTAGCGGGGGGTAACAATGAGCAGTTCTTC
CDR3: CASSLSFRLAGGNNEQFF

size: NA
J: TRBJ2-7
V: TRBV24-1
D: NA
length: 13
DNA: TGTGCCACCAGTGATCCTTTACGAAACGAGCAGTACTTC
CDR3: CATSDPLRNEQYF

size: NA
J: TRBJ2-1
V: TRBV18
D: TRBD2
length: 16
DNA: TGTGCCAGCTCAAGTCTAGCGGGGGGTTCCCACAATGAGCAGTTCTTC
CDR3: CASSSLAGGSHNEQFF

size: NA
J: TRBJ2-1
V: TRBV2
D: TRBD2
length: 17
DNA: TGTGCCAGCAGTCCACTCTCGGGACTAGCTCTGAACAATGAGCAGTTCTTC
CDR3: CASSPLSGLALNNEQFF

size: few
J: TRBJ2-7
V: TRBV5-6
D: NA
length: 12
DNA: TGTGCCAGCAGCGTAGGACACTGCGAGCAGTACTTC
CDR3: CASSVGHCEQYF

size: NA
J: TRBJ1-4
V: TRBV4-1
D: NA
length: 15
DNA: TGCGCCAGCAGCCTCCGGGGGTCAACTAATGAAAAACTGTTTTTT
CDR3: CASSLRGSTNEKLFF

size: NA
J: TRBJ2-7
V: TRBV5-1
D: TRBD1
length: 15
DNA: TGCGCCAGCAGCTTGCGAAGGGACAGGGGCTACGAGCAGTACTTC
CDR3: CASSLRRDRGYEQYF

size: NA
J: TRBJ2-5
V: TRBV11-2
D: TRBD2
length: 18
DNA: TGTGCCAGCAGCTCAAGGGCTAGCGGGGGGTTTAGGTCAGAGACCCAGTACTTC
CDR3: CASSSRASGGFRSETQYF

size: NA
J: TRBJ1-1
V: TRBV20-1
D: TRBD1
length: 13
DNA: TGCAGTGCCCAGGGACAGCTGAACACTGAAGCTTTCTTT
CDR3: CSAQGQLNTEAFF

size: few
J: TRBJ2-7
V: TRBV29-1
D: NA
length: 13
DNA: TGCAGCGTTGAGTCAGGGGAGGCCTACGAGCAGTACTTC
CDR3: CSVESGEAYEQYF

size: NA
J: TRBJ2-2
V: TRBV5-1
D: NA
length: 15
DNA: TGCGCCAGCAGCCCCCCCCGGATAAACACCGGGGAGCTGTTTTTT
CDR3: CASSPPRINTGELFF

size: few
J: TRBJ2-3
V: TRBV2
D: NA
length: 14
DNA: TGTGCCAGCAGTACGGACGCCTCGGAAGATACGCAGTATTTT
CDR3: CASSTDASEDTQYF

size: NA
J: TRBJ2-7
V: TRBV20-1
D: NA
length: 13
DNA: TGCAGTGCTAGGACAGATATCTCCTACGAGCAGTACTTC
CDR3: CSARTDISYEQYF

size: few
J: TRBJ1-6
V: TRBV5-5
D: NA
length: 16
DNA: TGTGCCAGCAGCGATTACCAGGCCGGGGATCGTTCACCCCTCCACTTT
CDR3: CASSDYQAGDRSPLHF

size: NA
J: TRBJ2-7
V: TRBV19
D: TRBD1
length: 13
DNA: TGTGCCAGTAGTATTGTCCCGGGACAGGAGCAGTACTTC
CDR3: CASSIVPGQEQYF

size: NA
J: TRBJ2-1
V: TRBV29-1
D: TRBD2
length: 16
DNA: TGCAGCGTTGGCGTAGCGGGGATCACCTCCTACAATGAGCAGTTCTTC
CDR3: CSVGVAGITSYNEQFF

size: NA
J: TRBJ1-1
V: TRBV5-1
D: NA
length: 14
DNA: TGCGCCAGCAGCTCTGGACAGATGAACACTGAAGCTTTCTTT
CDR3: CASSSGQMNTEAFF

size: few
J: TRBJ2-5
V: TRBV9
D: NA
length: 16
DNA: TGTGCCAGCAGCGTAGCTTCCGCGGCGGACCAAGAGACCCAGTACTTC
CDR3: CASSVASAADQETQYF

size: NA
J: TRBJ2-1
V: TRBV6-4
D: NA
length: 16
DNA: TGTGCCAGCAGTGACTCGGGACTTAGTGTGGTCCATGAGCAGTTCTTC
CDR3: CASSDSGLSVVHEQFF

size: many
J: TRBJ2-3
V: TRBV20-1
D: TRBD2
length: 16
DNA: TGCAGTGCTAGAGCCGAACGGGGGGGCGACACAGATACGCAGTATTTT
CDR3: CSARAERGGDTDTQYF

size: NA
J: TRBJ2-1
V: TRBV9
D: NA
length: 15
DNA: TGTGCCAGCAGCGTAGTGGGAAGCTCCTACAATGAGCAGTTCTTC
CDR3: CASSVVGSSYNEQFF

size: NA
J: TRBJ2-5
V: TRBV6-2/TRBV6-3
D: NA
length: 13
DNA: TGTGCCAGCAGTTACCCCCTTGAAGAGACCCAGTACTTC
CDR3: CASSYPLEETQYF

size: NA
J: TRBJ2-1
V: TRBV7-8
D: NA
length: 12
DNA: TGTGCCAGCAGTAGGCCGTACAATGAGCAGTTCTTC
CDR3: CASSRPYNEQFF

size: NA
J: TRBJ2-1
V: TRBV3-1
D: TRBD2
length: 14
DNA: TGTGCCAGCCGACTAGCGGGGGAATACAATGAGCAGTTCTTC
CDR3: CASRLAGEYNEQFF

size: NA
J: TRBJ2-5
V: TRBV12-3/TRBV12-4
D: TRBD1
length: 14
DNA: TGTGCCAGCAGTCCGGGACAGGGCAGGGAGACCCAGTACTTC
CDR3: CASSPGQGRETQYF

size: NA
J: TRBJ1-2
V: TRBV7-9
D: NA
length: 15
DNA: TGTGCCAGCAGCGCAACGTTATTCCCTGACTATGGCTACACCTTC
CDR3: CASSATLFPDYGYTF

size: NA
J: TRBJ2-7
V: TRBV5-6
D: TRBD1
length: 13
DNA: TGTGCCAGCAGCGTCGGGACAGTCTACGAGCAGTACTTC
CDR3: CASSVGTVYEQYF

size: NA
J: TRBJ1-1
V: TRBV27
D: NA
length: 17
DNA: TGTGCCAGCAGTTTATTCTTTGGGCTGGGGGCGGGCACTGAAGCTTTCTTT
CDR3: CASSLFFGLGAGTEAFF

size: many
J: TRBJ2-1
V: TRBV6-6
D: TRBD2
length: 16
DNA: TGTGCCAGCAGTTCACTAGCGGGGGCCCAATACAATGAGCAGTTCTTC
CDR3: CASSSLAGAQYNEQFF

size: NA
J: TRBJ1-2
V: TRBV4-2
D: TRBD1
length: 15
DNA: TGTGCCAGCAGCCAAGATGACAGGGAAGACTATGGCTACACCTTC
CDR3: CASSQDDREDYGYTF

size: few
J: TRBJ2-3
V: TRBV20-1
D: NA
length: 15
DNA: TGCAGTGCCCACTGGGGCAGGGCTAGCACAGATACGCAGTATTTT
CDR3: CSAHWGRASTDTQYF

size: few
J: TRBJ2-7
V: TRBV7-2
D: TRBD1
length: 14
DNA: TGTGCCAGCAGCTTAGGGACAGGGATCTACGAGCAGTACTTC
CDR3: CASSLGTGIYEQYF

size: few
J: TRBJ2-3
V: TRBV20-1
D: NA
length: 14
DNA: TGCAGTGCCCTCGGTCCGAAGCGCCCCGATACGCAGTATTTT
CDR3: CSALGPKRPDTQYF